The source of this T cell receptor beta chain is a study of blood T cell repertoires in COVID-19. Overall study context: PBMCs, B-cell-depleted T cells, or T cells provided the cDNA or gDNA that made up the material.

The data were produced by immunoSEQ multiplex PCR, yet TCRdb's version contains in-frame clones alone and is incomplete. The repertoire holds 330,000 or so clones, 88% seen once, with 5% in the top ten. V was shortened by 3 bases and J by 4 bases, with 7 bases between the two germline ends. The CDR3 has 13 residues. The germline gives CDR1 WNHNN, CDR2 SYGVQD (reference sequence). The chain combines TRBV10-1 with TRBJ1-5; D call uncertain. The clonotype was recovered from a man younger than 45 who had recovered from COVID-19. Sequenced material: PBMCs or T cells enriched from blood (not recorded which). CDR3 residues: CASSDSGNQPQHF. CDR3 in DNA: TGCGCCAGCAGTGATTCAGGAAATCAGCCCCAGCATTTT.